Below, 3 T cell receptor beta chains from the same sample are listed, as sequenced in a study of blood T cell repertoires in COVID-19 (TCRdb year 2020). Library preparation used the immunoSEQ multiplex PCR assay. The immuneACCESS repertoire file appears here via TCRdb, limited to in-frame rearrangements. These files lack a portion of the clones; in checked studies, under half of the deficit traces to unresolved V genes, and the cause of the others is not known. The sample yields 75,000 to 100,000 clones; roughly four fifths were counted once. The leading ten clones occupy around a fifth of the sample. The source material was peripheral blood. The receptors stem from a human donor in a cohort sampled during active COVID-19.

The count of this clone is one. V usage is TRBV5-1 and J usage is TRBJ1-2, with 9 nucleotides matching TRBD1. CDR1 is SGHRS and CDR2 is YFSETQ in the germline V gene. J was trimmed by 3 bases and V by 4 bases; bases with no gene match: 10. This CDR3 has 16 residues. The CDR3 DNA sequence: TGCGCCAGCAGCCCACTATGGACAGGGGTAGACTATGGCTACACCTTC. It codes for CASSPLWTGVDYGYTF.

The genes are TRBV18 and TRBJ2-1, with D tentatively TRBD2 (6 bases). Germline-derived CDR1 and CDR2 are KGHSH and LQKENI. Deletions cut 2 bases from V and 7 bases from J, with 9 bases between. The CDR3 covers 13 residues. The CDR3 reads CASSPAGRNEQFF. For the CDR3, the DNA is TGTGCCAGCTCACCAGCAGGGAGGAATGAGCAGTTCTTC.

The genes are TRBV6-6 and TRBJ2-5; 8 bases align to TRBD2. This CDR3 is 14 amino acids long. Germline CDR1 MNHNY, CDR2 SVGAGI (reference sequence). The J segment lost 5 bases and the V segment lost 4 bases, leaving 6 bases of the junction unmatched. CDR3 amino acids: CASSSRGGLETQYF. The CDR3, as DNA: TGTGCCAGCAGTTCCCGGGGGGGCCTGGAGACCCAGTACTTC.